The T cell receptor beta chain under discussion was sequenced for a study of blood T cell repertoires in COVID-19. After removal of 5 bases from V and 6 bases from J, the junction contained 6 bases not matched to a gene. The CDR3 has 16 residues. Germline CDR1 is SGHTA and CDR2 is FQGNSA. Per the original methods: Cell counts per sample came from amplifying reference gene primers. The method was immunoSEQ multiplex PCR; TCRdb's version includes in-frame clones alone and lacks a portion of them. Clonal size and the V and J genes are those of that table, whereas D and trimming came from the DNA. The sample shows over 150,000 clones, around 84% of them seen only once. Participants had their cohort set by participant-reported clinical history. This clone was seen just once.

The sample taken for sequencing was PBMCs or T cells enriched from blood (not recorded which). V usage is TRBV7-2 and J usage is TRBJ2-5; 16 positions agree with TRBD2. This receptor was obtained from a man aged 45 to 65 who had recovered from COVID-19. The DNA for the CDR3 is TGTGCCAGCAGCCTCGGGACTAGCGGGGGGGCCAAGACCCAGTACTTC. It yields the protein CASSLGTSGGAKTQYF.